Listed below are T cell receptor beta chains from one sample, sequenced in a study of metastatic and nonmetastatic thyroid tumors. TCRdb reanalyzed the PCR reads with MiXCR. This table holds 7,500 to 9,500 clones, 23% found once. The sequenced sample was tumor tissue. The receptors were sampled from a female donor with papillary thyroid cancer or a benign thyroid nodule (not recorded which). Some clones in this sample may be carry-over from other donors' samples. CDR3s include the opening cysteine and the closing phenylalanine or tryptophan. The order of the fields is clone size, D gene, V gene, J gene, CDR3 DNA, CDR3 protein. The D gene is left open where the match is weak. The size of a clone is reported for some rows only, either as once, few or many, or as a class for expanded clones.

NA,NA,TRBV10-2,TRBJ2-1,TGCGCCAGCAGTGAGTCGACTGCAACCGGGCATGAGCAGTTCTTC,CASSESTATGHEQFF
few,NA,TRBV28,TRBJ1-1,TGTGCCAGCAGTTTATCACCAGGGTCGATGAACACTGAAGCTTTCTTT,CASSLSPGSMNTEAFF
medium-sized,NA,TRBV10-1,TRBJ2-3,TGCGCCAGCAGAGGTGGATCTAGCACAGATACGCAGTATTTT,CASRGGSSTDTQYF
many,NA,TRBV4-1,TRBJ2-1,TGCGCCAGCAGCCATCCCCACCGGCAGGGTGGGTACAATGAGCAGTTCTTC,CASSHPHRQGGYNEQFF
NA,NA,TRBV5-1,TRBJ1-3,TGCGCCAGCAGCTTGGACAGGCCCTCTGGAAACACCATATATTTT,CASSLDRPSGNTIYF
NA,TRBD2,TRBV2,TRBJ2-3,TGTGCCAGCATATCTACTAGCGGACGCACAGATACGCAGTATTTT,CASISTSGRTDTQYF
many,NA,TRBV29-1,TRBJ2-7,TGCAGCGTTGAAGATAAAGGGACGGCCTCCTACGAGCAGTACTTC,CSVEDKGTASYEQYF
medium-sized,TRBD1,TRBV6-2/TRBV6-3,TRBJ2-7,TGTGCCAGCAGTACGAGACAGGGTACCACCTACGAGCAGTACTTC,CASSTRQGTTYEQYF
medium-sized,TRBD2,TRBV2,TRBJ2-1,TGTGCCAGCAGATACACTAGCGGGTCCCACAATGAGCAGTTCTTC,CASRYTSGSHNEQFF
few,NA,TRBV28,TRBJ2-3,TGTGCCAGCAGTTTTTACAGCACAGATACGCAGTATTTT,CASSFYSTDTQYF